This T cell receptor (beta chain) was identified in a study of shared clonotypes between healthy human individuals. General observations from the study: Shared across several donors were 4% to 5% of the naive CD4 clonotypes.

This clone was counted once. What it recognizes is unknown. At a deep level, the assay was run. Several immunoSEQ plates held equal portions of the genomic DNA taken from each subset. Repertoires were generated with immunoSEQ multiplex PCR, while TCRdb's copy carries only in-frame clones and drops some. The sample contains hundreds of thousands of clones, 85% to 95% of which appear only once. V was clipped by 4 bases and J by 0 bases, with 15 bases between them. The CDR3 consists of 17 residues. Naive CD8 populations comprised CD45RO-negative cells positively selected for CCR7, excluding terminally differentiated effector memory CD45RA+ cells. Donation came from healthy HIV-negative adults that had no recent acute infections or vaccinations.

This sequence was found in a woman in her thirties in good health. J is TRBJ1-4 and V is TRBV23-1, with D perhaps TRBD1 (6 bases). TRBV23-1 is identified as an open reading frame with a role that is uncertain. Sequencing input: naive CD8+ T cells sorted from blood. The CDR3 DNA reads as TGCGCCAGCAGTCCAGCCCGACAGGTAGCAACTAATGAAAAACTGTTTTTT. This translates into CASSPARQVATNEKLFF.